The clone carrying this T cell receptor beta chain was seen a single time. These data belong to a study of blood T cell repertoires in COVID-19. The V and J ends lost 4 bases and 5 bases respectively, with 12 bases between them. The CDR3 contains 13 residues. Germline V gene sequence: CDR1 SGHKS, CDR2 YYEKEE (reference sequence). Sequenced by immunoSEQ multiplex PCR; TCRdb stores in-frame clones only, minus some. This sample has about 74,000 clones, with roughly nine tenths found just once. The TCR sequence derives from a middle-aged man with acute or convalescent COVID-19. The chain combines TRBV5-5 with TRBJ2-5; D is possibly TRBD2 (5 bases). What was sequenced was peripheral blood. As DNA, the CDR3 is TGTGCCAGCAGCGCCGGGCCGGGGGAGACCCAGTACTTC. This sequence encodes CASSAGPGETQYF.